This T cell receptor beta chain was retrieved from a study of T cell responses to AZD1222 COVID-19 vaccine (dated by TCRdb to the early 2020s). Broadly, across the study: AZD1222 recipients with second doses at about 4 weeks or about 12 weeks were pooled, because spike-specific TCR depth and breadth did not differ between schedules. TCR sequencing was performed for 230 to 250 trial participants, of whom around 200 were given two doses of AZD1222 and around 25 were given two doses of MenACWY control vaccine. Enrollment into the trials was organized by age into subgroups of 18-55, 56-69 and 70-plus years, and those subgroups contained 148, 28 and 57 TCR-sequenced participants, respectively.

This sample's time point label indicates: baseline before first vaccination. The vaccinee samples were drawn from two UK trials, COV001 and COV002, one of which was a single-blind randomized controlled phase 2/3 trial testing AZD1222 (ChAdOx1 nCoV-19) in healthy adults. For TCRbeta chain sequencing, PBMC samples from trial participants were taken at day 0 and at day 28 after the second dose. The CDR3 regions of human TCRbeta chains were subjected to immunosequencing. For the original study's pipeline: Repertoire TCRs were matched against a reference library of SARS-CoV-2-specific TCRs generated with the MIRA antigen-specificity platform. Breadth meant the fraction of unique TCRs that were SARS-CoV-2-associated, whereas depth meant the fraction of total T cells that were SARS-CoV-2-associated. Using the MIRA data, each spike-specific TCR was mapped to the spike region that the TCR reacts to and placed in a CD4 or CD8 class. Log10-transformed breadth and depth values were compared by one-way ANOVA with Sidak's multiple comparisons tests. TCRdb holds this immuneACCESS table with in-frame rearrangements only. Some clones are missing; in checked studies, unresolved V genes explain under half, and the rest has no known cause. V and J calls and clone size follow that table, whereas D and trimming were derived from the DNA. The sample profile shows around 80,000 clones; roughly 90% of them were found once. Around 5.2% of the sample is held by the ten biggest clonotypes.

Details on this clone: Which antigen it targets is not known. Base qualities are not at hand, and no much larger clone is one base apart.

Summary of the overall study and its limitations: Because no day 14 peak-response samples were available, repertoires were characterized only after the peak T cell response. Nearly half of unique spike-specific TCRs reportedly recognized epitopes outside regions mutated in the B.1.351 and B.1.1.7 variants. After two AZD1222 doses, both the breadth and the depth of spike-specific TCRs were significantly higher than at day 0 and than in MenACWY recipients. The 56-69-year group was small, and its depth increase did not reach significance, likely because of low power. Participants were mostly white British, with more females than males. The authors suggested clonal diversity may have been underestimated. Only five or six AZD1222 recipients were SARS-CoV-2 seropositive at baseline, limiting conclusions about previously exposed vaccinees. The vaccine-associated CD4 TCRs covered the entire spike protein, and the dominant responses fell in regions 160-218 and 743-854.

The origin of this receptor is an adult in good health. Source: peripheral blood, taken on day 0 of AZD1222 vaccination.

The sequence in DNA is TGTGCCAGCAGGGCGACAGGGGGTCTGAGAGAAGCTTTCTTT. The resulting protein is CASRATGGLREAFF. Recombination joined TRBV6-5 with TRBJ1-1; 9 central bases correspond to TRBD1. Based on the germline V gene, the CDR1 and CDR2 sequences are MNHEY and SVGAGI. The germline V end is reduced by 6 bases and the J end by 8 bases; junction bases left unmatched: 10. The CDR3 holds 14 amino acids from the cysteine to the phenylalanine. The CDR3 DNA has 42 bases and is translated from base 1.